This T cell receptor beta chain stems from a study of response to subunit inactivated influenza vaccine. With V trimmed by 6 bases and J by 0 bases, 5 bases remained unmatched. Germline V gene data show CDR1 as ENHRY and CDR2 as SYGVKD. The CDR3 covers 16 residues. TCRdb reprocessed the RT-PCR reads via MiXCR and lists one record per CDR3 protein. The sample has hundreds of thousands of distinct CDR3 sequences, 11% seen once. About this clonotype: Its antigen is unknown.

Study observations and caveats: It was suggested by the authors that few new T cells are recruited by each seasonal influenza vaccination.

The rearrangement uses TRBV10-3 and TRBJ2-6; TRBD1 agrees at 7 bases. This sample comprised PBMCs from blood, obtained more than 35 days after vaccination. This sequence originates from a man aged 50 to 59 who received an inactivated influenza vaccine. The CDR3 region is CAISPTGYSGANVLTF. The CDR3 region has the DNA TGTGCCATCAGCCCGACAGGGTACTCTGGGGCCAACGTCCTGACTTTC.